These 26 T cell receptor beta chains were all obtained from the same sample, sequenced in a study of blood T cell repertoires in COVID-19 (TCRdb year 2020). Libraries were constructed by the immunoSEQ multiplex PCR assay. The clones in this table, taken by TCRdb from immuneACCESS, are in-frame only. Not every clone is retained; where verified, under half of the shortfall comes from an unresolved V gene, and the cause of the rest is unknown. The sample yields around 250,000 clones; approximately 77% were counted once. The top ten clonotypes cover approximately 3.1% of the sample. The sample consisted of peripheral blood. The source is a woman aged 18-29 years with acute or convalescent COVID-19.

The chain is built from TRBV7-2 and TRBJ2-5, with 9 bases fitting TRBD2. V shed 4 bases and J 10 bases; nucleotides not matched to a gene: 19. Germline loops: CDR1 SGHTA, CDR2 FQGNSA. The CDR3 covers 17 residues. The CDR3 region has the DNA TGTGCCAGCAGCTCTAGGGGAGCGGGAGGTACAAGAGACGACCAGTACTTC. Protein sequence: CASSSRGAGGTRDDQYF. Combining the CDR3 with reference TRBV7-2 and TRBJ2-5 gives the whole variable domain GAGVSQSPSNKVTEKGKDVELRCDPISGHTALYWYRQSLGQGLEFLIYFQGNSAPDKSGLPSDRFSAERTGGSVSTLTIQRTQQEDSAVYLCASSSRGAGGTRDDQYFGPGTRLLVL.

The chain has TRBV24-1 and TRBJ2-1; 8 positions agree with TRBD2. Germline values: CDR1 KGHDR, CDR2 SFDVKD. This CDR3 contains 18 residues. Trimming took 0 bases from V and 4 from J; bases not matched to a gene: 10. Here the CDR3 reads CATSDLSSQAGAYNEQFF. DNA of the CDR3: TGTGCCACCAGTGATTTGAGTTCTCAAGCGGGGGCATACAATGAGCAGTTCTTC.

The chain couples TRBV7-2 to TRBJ2-1, with 7 bases fitting TRBD2. The CDR3 covers 17 residues. CDR1 and CDR2 from the germline V gene are SGHTA and FQGNSA. With V trimmed by 1 base and J by 0 bases, 6 bases remained unmatched. The CDR3 DNA reads as TGTGCCAGCAGCTTAGTCGGGGGAGGGCCCTCCTACAATGAGCAGTTCTTC. It yields the protein CASSLVGGGPSYNEQFF.

This clone was counted between two and nine times. The chain links TRBV7-2 to TRBJ1-2; 7 bases map to TRBD1. The CDR3 covers 14 residues. Germline trimming cut 6 bases from V and 4 bases from J; bases unmatched to any gene: 8. The germline V gene has CDR1 SGHTA and CDR2 FQGNSA. The CDR3 loop reads CASSYNRGAYGYTF. The CDR3, as DNA: TGTGCCAGCAGTTACAACAGGGGTGCCTATGGCTACACCTTC.

This chain links TRBV28 with TRBJ2-7; D is unclear. CDR3 length: 12 residues. From germline, CDR1 is MDHEN and CDR2 SYDVKM. The V gene lost 5 bases and the J gene lost 2 bases, with 7 bases spanning the gap. This chain's CDR3 is CASSEDTYEQYF. CDR3 DNA sequence: TGTGCCAGCAGTGAAGACACCTACGAGCAGTACTTC.

This sequence joins TRBV6-2 or TRBV6-3 and TRBJ1-2; D might be TRBD1 (6 bases). From germline, CDR1 is MNHEY and CDR2 SVGEGT. V shed 0 bases and J shed 2 bases, with 13 bases lying between them. The CDR3 spans 16 residues. CDR3 DNA sequence: TGTGCCAGCAGTTACTCGGGGACACCTAGGAACTATGGCTACACCTTC. Translation: CASSYSGTPRNYGYTF.

The CDR3 sequence is CASSLDGPPNTIYF. DNA for the CDR3: TGCGCCAGCAGCTTGGATGGCCCACCGAACACCATATATTTT. J is TRBJ1-3 and V is TRBV5-1; D unresolved. The germline V and J ends were trimmed by 0 bases and 7 bases, with 11 bases remaining between them. The CDR3 has 14 residues. The germline V gene encodes CDR1 SGHRS and CDR2 YFSETQ.

This chain joins TRBV7-8 and TRBJ2-2, with 7 bases identical to TRBD1. This CDR3 comprises 20 residues. Trimming at V came to 5 bases and at J to 6 bases, leaving 24 bases not matched to a gene. In germline, CDR1 is SGHVS, CDR2 FQNEAQ. The CDR3 sequence: CASSPHRGGTRASLAGELFF. For the CDR3, the DNA is TGTGCCAGCAGCCCGCACAGGGGTGGAACACGGGCTAGTTTGGCCGGGGAGCTGTTTTTT.

This chain links TRBV4-2 with TRBJ1-1, with 8 bases identical to TRBD1. Per germline, CDR1 LGHNA and CDR2 YNFKEQ. V shed 0 bases and J 1 base; nucleotides not matched to a gene: 16. This CDR3 comprises 20 residues. The CDR3 bases are TGTGCCAGCAGCCAAGATTTCAGGGGGACAGGAGGCGTCAGGAACACTGAAGCTTTCTTT. Encoded protein: CASSQDFRGTGGVRNTEAFF.

Notes on this clone: A read error may account for a junction end that differs from germline. The chain employs TRBV28 and TRBJ2-7, with D possibly TRBD2 on 7 matching bases. This CDR3 comprises 14 residues. Germline V lookup: CDR1 MDHEN, CDR2 SYDVKM. The CDR3 nucleotides are TGCGGCGCAACAAAGGGGGGGTCTACCTACGAGCAGTACTTC. Its protein product is CGATKGGSTYEQYF.

The chain combines TRBV29-1 with TRBJ1-4; 10 bases align to TRBD1. CDR1 SQVTM and CDR2 ANQGSEA come from the germline V gene. J gave up 7 bases and V 1 base, and 9 bases lay outside the gene matches. CDR3 length: 16 amino acids. The CDR3 DNA follows: TGCAGCGTTGAAGGGGGGGACAGGGGAAAGCGTGAAAAACTGTTTTTT. Translation: CSVEGGDRGKREKLFF.

The J gene is TRBJ1-5, the V gene TRBV19, with 9 positions matching TRBD1. There are 16 residues in the CDR3. Germline values: CDR1 LNHDA, CDR2 SQIVND (reference sequence). The ends lost 6 bases at V and 3 bases at J; junction bases unmatched: 9. In nucleotides, the CDR3 is TGTGCCAGTAGGTCCCCGGGACAGGGCGTCAATCAGCCCCAGCATTTT. Protein product: CASRSPGQGVNQPQHF.

This chain joins TRBV12-3 or TRBV12-4 and TRBJ2-1; the D is unclear. V gave up 3 bases and J gave up 8 bases, with 8 bases separating them. The CDR3 is made up of 12 amino acids. The chain's CDR3 is CASSFSPDEQFF. In nucleotides, the CDR3 is TGTGCCAGCAGTTTTTCTCCGGATGAGCAGTTCTTC.

The rearrangement links TRBV7-2 to TRBJ2-7; 11 nucleotides align to TRBD1. This CDR3 is 15 amino acids long. Germline trimming cut 3 bases from V and 4 bases from J; bases unmatched to any gene: 5. CDR1 and CDR2 from the germline V gene are SGHTA and FQGNSA. CDR3 protein: CASSFVGQGAYEQYF. The CDR3 nucleotides are TGTGCCAGCAGCTTTGTCGGACAGGGGGCTTACGAGCAGTACTTC.

The chain uses TRBV3-1 (or the pseudogene TRBV3-2) and TRBJ1-1, with a weak D call TRBD1 (6 bases). The ends were cut back, 5 bases at V and 1 base at J, with 14 bases in the middle. Germline CDR1 and CDR2: LGHDT and YNNKEL (reference sequence). The CDR3 has 15 amino acids. The CDR3 nucleotides are TGTGCCAGCAGCTTTCCAGCGACAGGGAACACTGAAGCTTTCTTT. Its protein is CASSFPATGNTEAFF.

The V gene is TRBV27, the J gene TRBJ1-2, with a tentative D call TRBD1 (6 bases). Germline V gives CDR1 MNHEY, CDR2 SMNVEV (reference sequence). V was pared by 1 base and J by 2 bases, with 26 bases between. CDR3 size: 20 residues. CDR3 protein: CASSLYWGGDMIVPNYGYTF. The CDR3 region has the DNA TGTGCCAGCAGTTTATATTGGGGAGGGGACATGATAGTTCCAAACTATGGCTACACCTTC.

The genes are TRBV19 and TRBJ1-2; D call uncertain. Per germline, CDR1 LNHDA and CDR2 SQIVND (reference sequence). CDR3 length: 13 residues. V was shortened by 8 bases and J by 6 bases, with 16 bases between the two germline ends. The CDR3 DNA follows: TGTGCCAGTTCAACCCATCAACTCAATGGCTACACCTTC. This encodes CASSTHQLNGYTF.

In its sample, this clone was seen once. V and J are TRBV6-2 or TRBV6-3 and TRBJ2-7; maybe TRBD1 (6 bases). V gave up 2 bases and J gave up 0 bases, with 14 bases separating them. Germline CDR1 MNHEY, CDR2 SVGEGT. The CDR3 totals 16 residues. The CDR3 sequence is CASSYHRDTNSYEQYF. In DNA form, the CDR3 reads TGTGCCAGCAGTTACCACCGGGACACCAACTCCTACGAGCAGTACTTC.

V is TRBV5-4 and J is TRBJ2-5; 9 bases align to TRBD2. In germline, CDR1 is SGHNT, CDR2 YYREEE (reference sequence). Germline trimming cut 1 base from V and 0 bases from J; bases unmatched to any gene: 4. The CDR3 has 16 amino acids. CDR3 region: CASSLSASGNQETQYF. CDR3 in DNA: TGTGCCAGCAGCTTGTCGGCTAGCGGGAACCAAGAGACCCAGTACTTC. Full variable domain (remainder filled in from reference TRBV5-4 and TRBJ2-5): ETGVTQSPTHLIKTRGQQVTLRCSSQSGHNTVSWYQQALGQGPQFIFQYYREEENGRGNFPPRFSGLQFPNYSSELNVNALELDDSALYLCASSLSASGNQETQYFGPGTRLLVL.

This clone was recorded once. The rearrangement links TRBV5-1 to TRBJ1-4, with 7 bases aligning to TRBD1. Trimming removed 5 bases from V and 5 bases from J; junction bases left unmatched: 6. CDR1 and CDR2 from the germline V gene are SGHRS and YFSETQ. This CDR3 is 14 amino acids long. CDR3 amino acids: CASSPGTANEKLFF. Here the CDR3 DNA reads TGCGCCAGCAGTCCCGGGACAGCCAATGAAAAACTGTTTTTT. Full variable domain (remainder filled in from reference TRBV5-1 and TRBJ1-4): KAGVTQTPRYLIKTRGQQVTLSCSPISGHRSVSWYQQTPGQGLQFLFEYFSETQRNKGNFPGRFSGRQFSNSRSEMNVSTLELGDSALYLCASSPGTANEKLFFGSGTQLSVL.

V usage is TRBV7-2 and J usage is TRBJ2-1; possibly TRBD2 for D (6 bases). V lost 5 bases and J lost 5, with 16 bases in between. Germline-derived CDR1 and CDR2 are SGHTA and FQGNSA. This CDR3 contains 15 residues. CDR3 in DNA: TGTGCCAGCAGCCCCCCCGGAGGGCGGGACAATGAGCAGTTCTTC. As protein: CASSPPGGRDNEQFF.

The chain employs TRBV9 and TRBJ2-7; no clear D. The germline CDR1 and CDR2 sequences are SGDLS and YYNGEE. Trimming cost V 3 bases and J 6 bases, with 25 bases left between them. CDR3 size: 17 residues. CDR3 amino acids: CASSGVHPEKGVSEQYF. The CDR3 DNA is TGTGCCAGCAGCGGCGTTCACCCGGAGAAAGGTGTGTCCGAGCAGTACTTC.

This CDR3 reads CASSSLGQGAVGNTIYF. The CDR3 DNA reads as TGTGCCAGCAGTTCCCTAGGACAGGGGGCGGTTGGAAACACCATATATTTT. The rearrangement links TRBV27 to TRBJ1-3, with TRBD1 identical over 11 bases. The ends lost 4 bases at V and 3 bases at J; junction bases unmatched: 8. Germline values: CDR1 MNHEY, CDR2 SMNVEV (reference sequence). CDR3 size: 17 residues.

This clone has just a few counts. The chain's CDR3 is CASSSARSSYNSPLHF. The CDR3 DNA reads as TGTGCCAGCAGCTCTGCCCGTAGCTCCTATAATTCACCCCTCCACTTT. The chain combines TRBV13 with TRBJ1-6; D gene unclear. Trimming took off 4 bases at V and 0 bases at J, with 10 bases between the two ends. The CDR3 runs 16 residues. Germline V gene data show CDR1 as PRHDT and CDR2 as FYEKMQ (reference sequence).

The chain joins TRBV6-2 or TRBV6-3 to TRBJ1-2; a weak D match, TRBD1 (6 bases). The V and J ends lost 5 bases and 4 bases respectively, with 11 bases between them. Germline values: CDR1 MNHEY, CDR2 SVGEGT. The CDR3 length is 13 residues. The CDR3 coding sequence is TGTGCCAGCAGTAGCACAGGGAGCTATGGCTACACCTTC. Residues: CASSSTGSYGYTF.

The rearrangement joins TRBV3-1 (or the pseudogene TRBV3-2) to TRBJ2-1; 11 nucleotides line up with TRBD2. This CDR3 is built from 16 residues. The ends lost 4 bases at V and 9 bases at J; junction bases unmatched: 11. Germline CDR1 reads LGHDT; CDR2 reads YNNKEL (reference sequence). DNA for the CDR3: TGTGCCAGCAGCCTCCCGGGTAGCGGGAGGGAGGTTGAGCAGTTCTTC. It is translated as CASSLPGSGREVEQFF.